Listed below are T cell receptor beta chains from one sample, sequenced in a study of blood T cell repertoires in COVID-19. Assay used: immunoSEQ multiplex PCR; TCRdb lists only in-frame clones, some missing. The sample carries a few hundred thousand clones, about 88% recorded once. Sequencing used peripheral blood. Receptors were obtained from a man between 60 and 75 years old who had recovered from COVID-19. Both conserved end residues are part of each CDR3. The order of the fields is CDR3 length, clone size, J gene, D gene, V gene, CDR3 DNA, CDR3 protein. The D gene is left open where the match is weak. A row's size may be missing; if present it is once, few, many or a size class.

15 | - | TRBJ1-2 | - | TRBV5-1 | TGCGCCAGCAGCTTGGAGGTCAGGGCTTCGGCTGGCTACACCTTC | CASSLEVRASAGYTF
16 | - | TRBJ2-7 | - | TRBV13 | TGTGCCAGCAGCTTAGGGGTCGGGTCAGGGGTAGGAGAGCAGTACTTC | CASSLGVGSGVGEQYF
16 | - | TRBJ2-7 | - | TRBV4-2 | TGTGCCAGCAGCCAAGATTTCGCGACTAGCTCCTACGAGCAGTACTTC | CASSQDFATSSYEQYF
14 | - | TRBJ2-7 | TRBD1 | TRBV19 | TGTGCCAGTAGAAGCTGGACAGGGAGCTACGAGCAGTACTTC | CASRSWTGSYEQYF
12 | few | TRBJ1-5 | - | TRBV3-1/TRBV3-2 | TGTGCCAGCAGCCTGGGAGGTGACGGTCAGCATTTT | CASSLGGDGQHF
15 | - | TRBJ1-1 | - | TRBV14 | TGTGCCAGCAGCCCTCGACAGCTAATGAACACTGAAGCTTTCTTT | CASSPRQLMNTEAFF
15 | - | TRBJ1-6 | - | TRBV3-1/TRBV3-2 | TGTGCCAGCAGCTCCGGAACCCTAGGAAATTCACCCCTCCACTTT | CASSSGTLGNSPLHF
13 | - | TRBJ2-7 | TRBD1 | TRBV5-1 | TGCGCCAGCAGCCGTACAGGGGTTTACGAGCAGTACTTC | CASSRTGVYEQYF
13 | - | TRBJ2-5 | - | TRBV9 | TGTGCCAGCAGCGATCTCGGGGGTGAGACCCAGTACTTC | CASSDLGGETQYF
18 | - | TRBJ2-3 | - | TRBV7-2 | TGTGCCAGCAGCCCCGACTGGTGGGCGGGGATAACCACAGATACGCAGTATTTT | CASSPDWWAGITTDTQYF
13 | - | TRBJ2-1 | TRBD1 | TRBV6-2/TRBV6-3 | TGTGCCAGCAGTTACGGACAGGTGCAGGAGCAGTTCTTC | CASSYGQVQEQFF
18 | - | TRBJ1-6 | TRBD1 | TRBV27 | TGTGCCAGCAGTTTCTCCGGGACAGGGACTATTTATAATTCACCCCTCCACTTT | CASSFSGTGTIYNSPLHF
12 | once | TRBJ2-7 | - | TRBV2 | TGTGCCAACTCAAGGGAAAGGGACAATGGGTACTTC | CANSRERDNGYF
15 | - | TRBJ2-7 | TRBD2 | TRBV24-1 | TGTGCCACCAGTGCCCCTAGCGGGGGGGCCTACGAGCAGTACTTC | CATSAPSGGAYEQYF
14 | - | TRBJ2-1 | TRBD1 | TRBV28 | TGTGCCAGCAGCGATCCGGGACAGGGGAATGAGCAGTTCTTC | CASSDPGQGNEQFF